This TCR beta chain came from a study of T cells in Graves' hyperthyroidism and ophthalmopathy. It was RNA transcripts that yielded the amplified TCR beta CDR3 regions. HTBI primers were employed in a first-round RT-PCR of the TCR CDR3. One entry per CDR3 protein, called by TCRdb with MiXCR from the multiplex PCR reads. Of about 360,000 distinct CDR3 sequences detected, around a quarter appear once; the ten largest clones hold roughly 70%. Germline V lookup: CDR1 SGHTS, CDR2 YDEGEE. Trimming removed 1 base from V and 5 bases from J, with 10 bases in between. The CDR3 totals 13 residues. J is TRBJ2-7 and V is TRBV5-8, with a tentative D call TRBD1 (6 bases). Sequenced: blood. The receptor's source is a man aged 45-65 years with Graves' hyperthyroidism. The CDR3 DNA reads TGTGCCAGCAGCTTGAACAGGGTGGACGAGCAGTACTTC. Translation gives CASSLNRVDEQYF.